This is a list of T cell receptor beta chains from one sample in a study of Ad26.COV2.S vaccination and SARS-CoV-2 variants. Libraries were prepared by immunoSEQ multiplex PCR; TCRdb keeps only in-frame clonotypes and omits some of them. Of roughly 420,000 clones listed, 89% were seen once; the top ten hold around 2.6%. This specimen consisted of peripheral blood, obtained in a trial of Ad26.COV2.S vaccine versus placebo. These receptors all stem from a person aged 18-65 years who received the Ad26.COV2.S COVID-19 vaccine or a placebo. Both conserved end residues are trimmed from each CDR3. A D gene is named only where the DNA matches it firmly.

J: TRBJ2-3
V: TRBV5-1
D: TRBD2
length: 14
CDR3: ASSGPGRTSGNTQY

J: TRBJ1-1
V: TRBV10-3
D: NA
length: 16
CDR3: AISAFGPGGSWNTEAF

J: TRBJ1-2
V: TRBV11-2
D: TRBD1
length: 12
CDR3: ASSLTGTVEGYT

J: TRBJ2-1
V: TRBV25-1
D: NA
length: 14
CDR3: ASSESRELRYNEQF

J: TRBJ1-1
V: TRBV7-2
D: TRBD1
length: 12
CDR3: ASSGRTGDTEAF

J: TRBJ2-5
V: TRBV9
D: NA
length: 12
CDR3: ASSVGPLQETQY

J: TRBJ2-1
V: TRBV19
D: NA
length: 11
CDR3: ASSIGSGDEQF

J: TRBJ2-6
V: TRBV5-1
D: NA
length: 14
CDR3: ASSLGLDSGANVLT

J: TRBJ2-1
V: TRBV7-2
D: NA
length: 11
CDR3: ASSFTPSDEQF

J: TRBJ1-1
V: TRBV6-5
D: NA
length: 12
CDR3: ASALDYRNTEAF

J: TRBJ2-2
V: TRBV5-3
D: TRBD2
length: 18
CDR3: ARSLGRTSGLRSNTGELF

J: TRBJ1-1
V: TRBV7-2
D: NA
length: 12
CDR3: ASSYGGGATEAF

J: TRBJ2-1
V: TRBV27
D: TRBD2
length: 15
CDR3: ASSFRAGTSPYNEQF

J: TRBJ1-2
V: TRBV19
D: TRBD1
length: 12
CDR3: ASTYQGANYGYT

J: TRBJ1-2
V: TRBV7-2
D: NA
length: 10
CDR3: ASSQSGYGYT

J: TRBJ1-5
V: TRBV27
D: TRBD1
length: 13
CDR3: ASSPDRGVRQPQH

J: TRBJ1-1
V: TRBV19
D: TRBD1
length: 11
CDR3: ASSRDRNTEAF

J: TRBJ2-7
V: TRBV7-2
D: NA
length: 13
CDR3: ASSRRDGGSYEQY

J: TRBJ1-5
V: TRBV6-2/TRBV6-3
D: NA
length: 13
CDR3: ASRYLLEGDQPQH

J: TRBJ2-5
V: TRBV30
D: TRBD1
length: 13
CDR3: AWSETGVGGETQY

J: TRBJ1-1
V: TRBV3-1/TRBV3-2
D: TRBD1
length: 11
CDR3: ASSQEGQYEAF

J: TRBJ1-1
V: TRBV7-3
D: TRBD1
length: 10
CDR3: ASSPGGAEAF

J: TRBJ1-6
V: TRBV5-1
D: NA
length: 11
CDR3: ASRGSLNSPLH

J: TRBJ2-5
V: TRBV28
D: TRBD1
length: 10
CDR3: ASRQGRETQY

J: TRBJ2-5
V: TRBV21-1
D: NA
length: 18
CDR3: ASMFDRRKGTGELQETQY

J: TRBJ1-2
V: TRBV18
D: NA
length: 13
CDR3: ASSPALSSEGGYT

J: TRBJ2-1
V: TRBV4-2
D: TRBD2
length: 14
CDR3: ASSQGPSGTYNEQF

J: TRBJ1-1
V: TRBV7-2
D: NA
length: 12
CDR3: ASSLGGVGTEAF

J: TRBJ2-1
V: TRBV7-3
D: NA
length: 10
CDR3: ASSRDNNEQF

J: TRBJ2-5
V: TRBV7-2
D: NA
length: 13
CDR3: ASSLYPGREETQY

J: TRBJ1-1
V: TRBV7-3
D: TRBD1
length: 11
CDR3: ATSGQPNTEAF

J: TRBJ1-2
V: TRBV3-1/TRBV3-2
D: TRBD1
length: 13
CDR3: ASSQVAGGAGGYT

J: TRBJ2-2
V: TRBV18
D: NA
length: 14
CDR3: ASSPELGASTGELF

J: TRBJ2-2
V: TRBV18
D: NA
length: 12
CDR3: ASSRDTEGGELF

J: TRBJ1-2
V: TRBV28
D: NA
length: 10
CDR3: ASSNTLPLYT

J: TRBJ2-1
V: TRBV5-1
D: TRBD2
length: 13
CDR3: ASSLTSGRWDEQF

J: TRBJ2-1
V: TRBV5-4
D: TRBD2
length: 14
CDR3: ASRTSGGPLYNEQF

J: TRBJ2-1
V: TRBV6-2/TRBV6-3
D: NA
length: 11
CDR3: ASSRHLYNEQF

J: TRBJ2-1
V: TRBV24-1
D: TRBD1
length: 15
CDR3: ATSAAGGETYRDEQF

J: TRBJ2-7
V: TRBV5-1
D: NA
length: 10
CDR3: ASNEPGGEQY

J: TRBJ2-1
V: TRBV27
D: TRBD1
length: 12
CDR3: ASSLQGPRGEQF

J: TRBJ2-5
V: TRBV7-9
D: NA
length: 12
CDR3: ASSRYRGQETQY

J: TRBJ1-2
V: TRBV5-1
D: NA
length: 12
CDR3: ASSLLSGNYGYT

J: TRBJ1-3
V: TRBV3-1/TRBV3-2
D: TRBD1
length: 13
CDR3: ASSRQGEGGNTIY

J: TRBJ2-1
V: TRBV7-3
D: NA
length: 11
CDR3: ASSLRLYNEQF

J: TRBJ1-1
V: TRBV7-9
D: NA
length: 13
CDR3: ASSRGGAGETRAF

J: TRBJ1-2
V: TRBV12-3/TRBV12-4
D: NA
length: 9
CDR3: ASSLGDGYT

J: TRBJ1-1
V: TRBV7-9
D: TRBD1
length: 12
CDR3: ASTLGGYDTEAF

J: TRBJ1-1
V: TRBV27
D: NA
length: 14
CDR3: ASSLSQGLVDTEAF

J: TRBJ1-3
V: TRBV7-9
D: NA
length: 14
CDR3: ASSVYRSFSGNTIY

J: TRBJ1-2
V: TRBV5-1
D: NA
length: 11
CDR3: ASSRDGNYGYT

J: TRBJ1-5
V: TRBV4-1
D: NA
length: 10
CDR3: ASSHLGGPQH

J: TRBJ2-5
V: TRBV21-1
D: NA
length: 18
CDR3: ASSNQNRDRTCKGQETQY

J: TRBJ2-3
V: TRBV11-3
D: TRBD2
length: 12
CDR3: ASSSSGPTDTQY

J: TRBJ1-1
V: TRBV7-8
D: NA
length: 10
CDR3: ASSTYPGGAF

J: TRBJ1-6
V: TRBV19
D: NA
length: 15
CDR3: ASRDTGHHSYNSPLH

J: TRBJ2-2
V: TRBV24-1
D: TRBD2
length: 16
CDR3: ATSDLASGNLNTGELF

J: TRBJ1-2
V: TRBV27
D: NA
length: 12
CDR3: ASRKAIQGYGYT

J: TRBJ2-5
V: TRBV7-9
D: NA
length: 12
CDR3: ASSSSVWAQTQY